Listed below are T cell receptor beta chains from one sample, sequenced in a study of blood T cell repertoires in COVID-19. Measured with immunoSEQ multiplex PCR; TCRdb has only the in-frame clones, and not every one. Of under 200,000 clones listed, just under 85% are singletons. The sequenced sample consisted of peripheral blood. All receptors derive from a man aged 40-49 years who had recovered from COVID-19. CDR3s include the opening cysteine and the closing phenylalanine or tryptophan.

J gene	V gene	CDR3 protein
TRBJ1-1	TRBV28	CASSTRVVAFF
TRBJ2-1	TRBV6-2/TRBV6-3	CASSYEGEQFF
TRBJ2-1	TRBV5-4	CASSFMYNEQFF
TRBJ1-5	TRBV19	CASSAQGGQPQHF
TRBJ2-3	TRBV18	CASSPELRLAGDTQYF
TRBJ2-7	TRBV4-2	CASSHPLAGGPYEQYF
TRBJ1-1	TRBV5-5	CASSLAPVNTEAFF
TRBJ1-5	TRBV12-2	CASRLALKPQHF
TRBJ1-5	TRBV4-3	CASSMYRGSQPQHF
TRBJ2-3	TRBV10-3	CAISERSVDTQYF
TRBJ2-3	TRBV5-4	CASSFTSGTTDTQYF
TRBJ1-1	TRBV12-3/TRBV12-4	CASRTRDSEAFF
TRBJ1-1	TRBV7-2	CASRPQGYLSEAFF
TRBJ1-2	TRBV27	CASSLSAGRAAGYTF
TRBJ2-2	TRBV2	CASSRQGRGELFF
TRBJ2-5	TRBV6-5	CASMTDYETQYF
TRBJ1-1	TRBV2	CASERTGNTEAFF
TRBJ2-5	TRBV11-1	CASSFEETQYF
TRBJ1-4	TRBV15	CATSNRGPNEKLFF
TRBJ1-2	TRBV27	CASSASTGYYGYTF
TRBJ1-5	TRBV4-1	CASSPDRAQPQHF
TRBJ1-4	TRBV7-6	CASSLGWATLANEKLFF
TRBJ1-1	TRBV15	CATSRGGLLNTEAFF
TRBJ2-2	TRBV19	CASSIGGDRHTGELFF
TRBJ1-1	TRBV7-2	CASSLAGGGIFF
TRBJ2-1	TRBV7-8	CASSLAGPRDRSSNEQFF
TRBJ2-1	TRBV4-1	CASSAPCLAGGSNEQFF
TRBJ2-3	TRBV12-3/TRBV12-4	CASSKQGWGQYF
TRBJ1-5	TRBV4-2	CASSQDRGAQPQHF
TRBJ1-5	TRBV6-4	CASSTSGDRGHGQPQHF
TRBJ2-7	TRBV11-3	CASTPGLQSSYEQYF
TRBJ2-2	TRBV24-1	CATSDLAGGPTGELFF
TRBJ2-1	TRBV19	CAIKSGPEQFF
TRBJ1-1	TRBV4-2	CASSSQSGGHTEAFF
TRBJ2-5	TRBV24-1	CATQATGMLETQYF
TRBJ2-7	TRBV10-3	CAINDFSYEQYF
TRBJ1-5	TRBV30	CAWNPKQTYQPQHF
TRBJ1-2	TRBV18	CASSPRGDYGYTF
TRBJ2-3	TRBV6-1	CASSEGGGSNTQYF
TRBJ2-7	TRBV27	CASSLKREGYEQYF
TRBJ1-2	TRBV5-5	CASSLAGSPRGYTF
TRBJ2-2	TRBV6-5	CASTLQDPGTGELFF
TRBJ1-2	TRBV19	CASCLGTLEEGYTF
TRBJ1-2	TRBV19	CAVRRGTNYGYTF
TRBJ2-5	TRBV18	CASSRVETQYF
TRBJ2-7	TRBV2	CASSMASGAYEQYF
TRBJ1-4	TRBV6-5	CASSYSPATNEKLFF
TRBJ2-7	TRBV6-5	CASEGGVGVREQYF
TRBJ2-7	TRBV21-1	CASSKPAGLREQYF